What follows are 8 T cell receptor beta chains derived from one specimen sequenced in a study of shared clonotypes between healthy human individuals. This table comes from immunoSEQ multiplex PCR, and its TCRdb copy is limited to in-frame clones, with some not included. Found here are over 950,000 clones, 60% to 85% of them singletons; the top ten hold about 0.89%. Sequenced material: memory CD4+ T cells from PBMCs. Subset defined: CD45RA-negative fraction. These receptor sequences come from a man aged 18 to 30 in good health. Some clones in this sample may be carry-over from other donors' samples.

The chain recombines TRBV28 with TRBJ1-2; D gene unclear. The CDR3 contains 16 residues. Trimming removed 3 bases from V and 7 bases from J, with 21 bases in between. The germline V gene encodes CDR1 MDHEN and CDR2 SYDVKM. The CDR3: CASSLYSTYFRGGYTF. The CDR3 region has the DNA TGTGCCAGCAGTTTGTACAGTACTTACTTCAGAGGTGGCTACACCTTC.

This clone has a handful of counts. V usage is TRBV4-1 and J usage is TRBJ1-1, with a tentative D call TRBD1 (5 bases). Between the trimmed V and J ends, which lost 0 bases and 9 bases, there was a span of 11 bases. This CDR3 is built from 13 residues. CDR1 and CDR2 from the germline V gene are MGHRA and YSYEKL. CDR3 DNA sequence: TGCGCCAGCAGCCAAGACGGGGACCGGCAAGCTTTCTTT. This codes for CASSQDGDRQAFF.

This clone was picked up a small number of times. The chain recombines TRBV5-6 with TRBJ2-2; D is tentatively TRBD1 or TRBD2 (5 bases each). V was clipped by 2 bases and J by 2 bases, with 10 bases between them. This CDR3 is 15 amino acids long. Germline V CDR1 and CDR2: SGHDT, YYEEEE. CDR3 in DNA: TGTGCCAGCAGCTTAATCGGGGCTAACACCGGGGAGCTGTTTTTT. Amino acids: CASSLIGANTGELFF. Using reference TRBV5-6 and TRBJ2-2 for the parts outside the CDR3, the full variable domain is DAGVTQSPTHLIKTRGQQVTLRCSPKSGHDTVSWYQQALGQGPQFIFQYYEEEERQRGNFPDRFSGHQFPNYSSELNVNALLLGDSALYLCASSLIGANTGELFFGEGSRLTVL.

This chain joins TRBV30 and TRBJ2-5; D is possibly TRBD1 (6 bases). Judging by the DNA end, TRBJ2-7 fits better; the J call may be wrong. The CDR3 has 14 amino acids. Germline V gives CDR1 GTSNPN, CDR2 SVGIG (reference sequence). As DNA, the CDR3 is TGTGCCTGGAGTGTCCTCCCAGGGGTCTACGAGCAGTACTTC. Translated, it gives CAWSVLPGVYEQYF.

The chain combines TRBV5-1 with TRBJ2-1, with 14 bases matching TRBD2. Losses at the gene ends were 6 bases for V and 7 bases for J; bases not matched to a gene: 3. Germline CDR1 reads SGHRS; CDR2 reads YFSETQ. The CDR3 is made up of 14 amino acids. The CDR3 DNA reads as TGCGCCAGCAAAGGGACTAGCGGGAGTAATGAGCAGTTCTTC. The encoded protein is CASKGTSGSNEQFF. Full variable domain (rest looked up from reference TRBV5-1 and TRBJ2-1): KAGVTQTPRYLIKTRGQQVTLSCSPISGHRSVSWYQQTPGQGLQFLFEYFSETQRNKGNFPGRFSGRQFSNSRSEMNVSTLELGDSALYLCASKGTSGSNEQFFGPGTRLTVL.

The chain carries TRBV7-2 and TRBJ1-6; weak D call: TRBD1 (5 bases). V shed 9 bases and J shed 7 bases, with 19 bases lying between them. The CDR3 is 15 residues long. From germline, CDR1 is SGHTA and CDR2 FQGNSA. The CDR3 here is CASRLGRVENSPLHF. The CDR3 DNA reads TGTGCCAGTCGACTGGGCAGGGTGGAGAATTCACCCCTCCACTTT.

The rearrangement joins TRBV6-1 to TRBJ2-1; 12 bases match TRBD2. Germline V gene data show CDR1 as MNHNS and CDR2 as SASEGT. The CDR3 runs to 16 residues. The V and J ends lost 4 bases and 6 bases, in that order; junction bases with no gene match: 7. This CDR3 is CASSARLAGVFNEQFF. In nucleotides, the CDR3 is TGTGCCAGCAGTGCCCGACTAGCGGGAGTATTCAATGAGCAGTTCTTC.

The chain is built from TRBV30 and TRBJ2-7; 10 nucleotides match TRBD1. V shed 2 bases and J 3 bases; nucleotides not matched to a gene: 19. CDR3 length: 19 residues. Germline CDR1 is GTSNPN and CDR2 is SVGIG (reference sequence). The CDR3 sequence: CAWSPRGTGAISAHYEQYF. The DNA for the CDR3 is TGTGCCTGGAGTCCCCGGGGGACAGGGGCCATATCGGCCCACTACGAGCAGTACTTC.